Shown below are 22 T cell receptor beta chains from a single sample sequenced in a study of blood T cell repertoires in COVID-19. Clones were read by immunoSEQ multiplex PCR, and TCRdb kept only the in-frame ones, dropping some. Of 200,000 to 250,000 clones listed, around 86% are singletons. Sequencing was performed on peripheral blood. The receptors stem from an elderly man with acute or convalescent COVID-19.

The gene calls are TRBV5-1 and TRBJ1-2; TRBD1 might be the D (6 bases). CDR3 length equals 15 residues. Germline V lookup: CDR1 SGHRS, CDR2 YFSETQ. The V end was cut by 1 base, the J end by 0 bases, with 10 bases between. As DNA, the CDR3 is TGCGCCAGCAGCTTGCGGACAGACTCTAACTATGGCTACACCTTC. Protein: CASSLRTDSNYGYTF. Full variable domain (outside the CDR3, taken from reference TRBV5-1 and TRBJ1-2): KAGVTQTPRYLIKTRGQQVTLSCSPISGHRSVSWYQQTPGQGLQFLFEYFSETQRNKGNFPGRFSGRQFSNSRSEMNVSTLELGDSALYLCASSLRTDSNYGYTFGSGTRLTVV.

The rearrangement joins TRBV19 to TRBJ2-5, with D perhaps matching TRBD1 (6 bases). Germline CDR1 and CDR2: LNHDA and SQIVND (reference sequence). Trimming stripped 2 bases from V and 2 bases from J, with 15 bases between. The CDR3 loop spans 16 amino acids. For the CDR3, the DNA is TGTGCCAGTAGTATATCGATCACAGGGAGACAAGAGACCCAGTACTTC. It specifies CASSISITGRQETQYF.

This clone was seen only once. The chain carries TRBV10-3 and TRBJ1-2; unclear D gene. CDR1 is ENHRY and CDR2 is SYGVKD in the germline V gene. V was shortened by 1 base and J by 0 bases, with 9 bases between the two germline ends. The CDR3 is 15 residues long. The CDR3 region has the DNA TGTGCCATCAGTGAGTTGGCAATAACTAACTATGGCTACACCTTC. It codes for CAISELAITNYGYTF.

The chain combines TRBV24-1 with TRBJ1-2; tentative D call: TRBD1 (6 bases). This CDR3 spans 15 amino acids. V shed 3 bases and J shed 2 bases, with 12 bases lying between them. From germline, CDR1 is KGHDR and CDR2 SFDVKD. The CDR3 nucleotides are TGTGCCACCAGTGATCCGACAGGTTCCAACTATGGCTACACCTTC. Its translation: CATSDPTGSNYGYTF.

The chain uses TRBV30 and TRBJ1-4; no reliable D call. Trimming shortened V by 4 bases and J by 6 bases, and 12 bases separated the two germline ends. Germline CDR1 GTSNPN, CDR2 SVGIG (reference sequence). CDR3 length equals 13 residues. For the CDR3, the DNA is TGTGCCTGGAACCCGCGGTGGGATGAAAAACTGTTTTTT. As protein: CAWNPRWDEKLFF.

This chain connects TRBV6-2 or TRBV6-3 to TRBJ2-2, with 8 bases that match TRBD1. This CDR3 has 17 residues. V shed 5 bases, J shed 5 bases, and the junction held 13 bases outside the gene matches. Germline CDR1 and CDR2: MNHEY and SVGEGT. CDR3 coding DNA: TGTGCCAGCAGTCCCCCGGCAGGGGGCGAGAAAACCGGGGAGCTGTTTTTT. Protein: CASSPPAGGEKTGELFF.

J is TRBJ1-5 and V is TRBV5-1; 8 nucleotides line up with TRBD1. Unmatched junction bases numbered 11, after V lost 5 bases and J lost 7 bases. Per germline, CDR1 SGHRS and CDR2 YFSETQ. This CDR3 comprises 15 residues. In nucleotides, the CDR3 is TGCGCCAGCAGATCGGGGGTGACAGGGGAACAGCCCCAGCATTTT. This encodes CASRSGVTGEQPQHF.

This clone was observed a few times. The rearrangement joins TRBV5-1 to TRBJ2-7, with D perhaps TRBD2 (6 bases). Germline-derived CDR1 and CDR2 are SGHRS and YFSETQ. V was shortened by 5 bases and J by 3 bases, with 15 bases between the two germline ends. The CDR3 extends over 14 amino acids. CDR3 nucleotide sequence: TGCGCCAGCAGGGGCGGGACCCAAAGCTACGAGCAGTACTTC. It yields the protein CASRGGTQSYEQYF.

This clone was observed a single time. The rearrangement joins TRBV24-1 to TRBJ2-3, with 10 bases that match TRBD2. The CDR3 spans 19 residues. CDR1 and CDR2 (germline): KGHDR, SFDVKD. Trimming took 0 bases from V and 0 from J; bases not matched to a gene: 8. CDR3 DNA: TGTGCCACCAGTGATTTGGGCCTAGCGGGGGCCTCTAGCACAGATACGCAGTATTTT. Protein: CATSDLGLAGASSTDTQYF.

The chain links TRBV3-1 (or the pseudogene TRBV3-2) to TRBJ2-3; 11 bases match TRBD2. The junction had 7 bases not matched to a gene; V was cut back by 4 bases and J by 4 bases. CDR1 and CDR2 (germline): LGHDT, YNNKEL (reference sequence). The CDR3 has 16 residues. The CDR3, as DNA: TGTGCCAGCAGCCCGCCTAGCGGGAGGAGCCCAGATACGCAGTATTTT. Its translation: CASSPPSGRSPDTQYF.

This chain uses TRBV29-1 with TRBJ1-6; a possible D gene is TRBD1 (5 bases). The CDR3 is 13 amino acids. V lost 4 bases, J lost 6 bases, and 10 bases lay in between. Germline lookup yields CDR1 SQVTM and CDR2 ANQGSEA. The CDR3 DNA is TGCAGCGTTGGGGACGGGGGTAATTCACCCCTCCACTTT. Translating gives CSVGDGGNSPLHF.

The V and J genes are TRBV28 and TRBJ1-6; a possible D gene is TRBD1 (5 bases). The CDR3 sequence is 14 residues long. Looked up from germline, CDR1 is MDHEN and CDR2 is SYDVKM. V lost 8 bases and J 9 bases, leaving 17 bases between the germline ends. The CDR3 is CASRLGEWSSPLHF. CDR3 nucleotides: TGTGCCAGCCGCTTAGGGGAATGGAGTTCACCCCTCCACTTT.

This chain uses TRBV5-4 with TRBJ2-3, with 8 bases identical to TRBD2. CDR1 SGHNT and CDR2 YYREEE come from the germline V gene (reference sequence). CDR3 length: 15 residues. V lost 3 bases and J lost 2; bases outside the gene matches: 5. The CDR3 is CASSSLAESTDTQYF. The CDR3 nucleotides read TGTGCCAGCAGCTCACTAGCGGAATCCACAGATACGCAGTATTTT.

The chain carries TRBV7-2 and TRBJ2-3; 8 bases fit TRBD1. Trimming at V came to 4 bases and at J to 3 bases, leaving 3 bases not matched to a gene. CDR3 length equals 14 residues. Germline-derived CDR1 and CDR2 are SGHTA and FQGNSA. DNA of the CDR3: TGTGCCAGCAGCTCTCAGGGGGCGACAGATACGCAGTATTTT. It is translated as CASSSQGATDTQYF.

The chain recombines TRBV5-1 with TRBJ2-1; tentative D call: TRBD2 (6 bases). V was shortened by 6 bases and J by 1 base, with 14 bases between the two germline ends. CDR1 and CDR2 from the germline V gene are SGHRS and YFSETQ. The CDR3 runs to 15 residues. The CDR3 loop reads CASTQERVSYNEQFF. CDR3 DNA sequence: TGCGCCAGCACGCAGGAGCGGGTGTCCTACAATGAGCAGTTCTTC.

The J gene is TRBJ1-5, the V gene TRBV7-9; possible D gene TRBD1, 5 bases. With 1 base removed from V and 4 bases from J, the gap between germline ends came to 14 bases. Per the germline V gene, CDR1 is SEHNR and CDR2 is FQNEAQ (reference sequence). The CDR3 is made up of 16 amino acids. The CDR3 region is CASSLVGQGGNQPQHF. CDR3 nucleotide sequence: TGTGCCAGCAGCTTAGTGGGGCAGGGAGGGAATCAGCCCCAGCATTTT.

The chain recombines TRBV19 with TRBJ1-5, with unresolved D. Germline CDR1 and CDR2: LNHDA and SQIVND (reference sequence). V was clipped by 9 bases and J by 0 bases, with 9 bases between them. The CDR3 loop spans 13 amino acids. CDR3 loop: CASKTYSNQPQHF. CDR3 nucleotides: TGTGCCAGCAAAACTTATAGCAATCAGCCCCAGCATTTT. Drawing the rest from reference TRBV19 and TRBJ1-5, the complete variable domain is DGGITQSPKYLFRKEGQNVTLSCEQNLNHDAMYWYRQDPGQGLRLIYYSQIVNDFQKGDIAEGYSVSREKKESFPLTVTSAQKNPTAFYLCASKTYSNQPQHFGDGTRLSIL.

The chain is built from TRBV5-1 and TRBJ2-1; 9 nucleotides align to TRBD1. The V segment lost 3 bases and the J segment 7 bases; nucleotides outside the gene matches: 5. CDR1 is SGHRS and CDR2 is YFSETQ in the germline V gene. This CDR3 contains 14 residues. The CDR3 loop reads CASSSGTGINEQFF. CDR3 nucleotide sequence: TGCGCCAGCAGCTCCGGGACAGGGATAAATGAGCAGTTCTTC.

The chain combines TRBV5-1 with TRBJ2-3; D is possibly TRBD1 (5 bases). The CDR3 has 15 residues. With 4 bases removed from V and 0 bases from J, the gap between germline ends came to 12 bases. In germline, CDR1 is SGHRS, CDR2 YFSETQ. This CDR3 reads CASSPRQPSTDTQYF. The CDR3 DNA follows: TGCGCCAGCAGCCCTCGACAGCCTAGCACAGATACGCAGTATTTT.

V and J are TRBV14 and TRBJ2-1; 7 bases agree with TRBD2. Per germline, CDR1 SGHDN and CDR2 FVKESK. This CDR3 is 16 amino acids long. V shed 0 bases and J 7 bases; nucleotides not matched to a gene: 9. The CDR3 here is CASSQDWGGIGNEQFF. CDR3 sequence (DNA): TGTGCCAGCAGCCAAGATTGGGGGGGGATTGGAAATGAGCAGTTCTTC.

This clone was counted once. Here the CDR3 DNA reads TGTGCCAGCAGCTTAGCGAGTACAGCGGGAGTAGATACGCAGTATTTT. Residues: CASSLASTAGVDTQYF. The rearrangement joins TRBV7-2 to TRBJ2-3; TRBD2 agrees at 8 bases. In germline, CDR1 is SGHTA, CDR2 FQGNSA. J lost 5 bases, V lost 0 bases, and 7 bases had no gene match. The CDR3 loop spans 16 amino acids.

The V and J genes are TRBV7-2 and TRBJ1-3; no clear D gene. Germline CDR1 SGHTA, CDR2 FQGNSA. Trimming took 2 bases from V and 0 from J, leaving 8 bases between them. CDR3 length equals 15 residues. The CDR3, as DNA: TGTGCCAGCAGCTTAAACCAGGTCTCTGGAAACACCATATATTTT. This gives the protein CASSLNQVSGNTIYF.